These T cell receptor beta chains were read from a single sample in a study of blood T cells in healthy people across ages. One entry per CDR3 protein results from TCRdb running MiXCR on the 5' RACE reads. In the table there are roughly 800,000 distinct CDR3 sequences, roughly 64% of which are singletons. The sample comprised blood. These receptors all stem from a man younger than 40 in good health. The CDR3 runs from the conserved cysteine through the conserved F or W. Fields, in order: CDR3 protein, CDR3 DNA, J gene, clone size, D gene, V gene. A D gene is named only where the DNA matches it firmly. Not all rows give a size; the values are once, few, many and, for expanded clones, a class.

CDR3aa: CASKPSGAAYNEQFF
CDR3nt: TGCGCCAGCAAACCGTCGGGGGCTGCCTACAATGAGCAGTTCTTC
j_gene: TRBJ2-1
abundance: few
d_gene: -
v_gene: TRBV5-1

CDR3aa: CASSLGTSGDNEQFF
CDR3nt: TGTGCCAGCAGCCTCGGGACTAGCGGGGACAATGAGCAGTTCTTC
j_gene: TRBJ2-1
abundance: -
d_gene: TRBD2
v_gene: TRBV4-2

CDR3aa: CASSQSEQGSGYGYTF
CDR3nt: TGCGCCAGCAGCCAGAGCGAACAGGGCTCTGGCTATGGCTACACCTTC
j_gene: TRBJ1-2
abundance: -
d_gene: -
v_gene: TRBV4-1

CDR3aa: CASSQQAQGGGEQFF
CDR3nt: TGCGCCAGCAGCCAACAGGCCCAGGGGGGCGGGGAGCAGTTCTTC
j_gene: TRBJ2-1
abundance: once
d_gene: -
v_gene: TRBV4-3

CDR3aa: CASSHSLTGEYPYEQYF
CDR3nt: TGTGCCAGCAGTCACTCCCTTACAGGGGAGTATCCCTACGAGCAGTACTTC
j_gene: TRBJ2-7
abundance: -
d_gene: TRBD1
v_gene: TRBV6-2/TRBV6-3

CDR3aa: CAISESGQVNEQFF
CDR3nt: TGTGCCATCAGTGAGTCGGGACAGGTTAATGAGCAGTTCTTC
j_gene: TRBJ2-1
abundance: -
d_gene: TRBD1
v_gene: TRBV10-3

CDR3aa: CSAGSSGSIEQYF
CDR3nt: TGCAGCGCCGGGTCTAGCGGGAGTATTGAGCAGTACTTC
j_gene: TRBJ2-7
abundance: few
d_gene: TRBD2
v_gene: TRBV29-1

CDR3aa: CASRAQGEGETQYF
CDR3nt: TGTGCCAGCAGAGCACAGGGGGAAGGAGAGACCCAGTACTTC
j_gene: TRBJ2-5
abundance: -
d_gene: TRBD1
v_gene: TRBV12-3/TRBV12-4

CDR3aa: CASSLTSDAPRTQYF
CDR3nt: TGTGCCAGTAGCCTAACTAGCGACGCGCCCAGGACGCAGTATTTT
j_gene: TRBJ2-3
abundance: -
d_gene: TRBD2
v_gene: TRBV19

CDR3aa: CSVRGGAVITDTQYF
CDR3nt: TGCAGTGTACGAGGGGGAGCGGTAATCACAGATACGCAGTATTTT
j_gene: TRBJ2-3
abundance: -
d_gene: -
v_gene: TRBV20-1

CDR3aa: CSVSRTAGTFGEQYF
CDR3nt: TGCAGCGTTAGTCGAACGGCGGGAACCTTTGGCGAGCAGTACTTC
j_gene: TRBJ2-7
abundance: -
d_gene: -
v_gene: TRBV29-1

CDR3aa: CASSDTLQGLYGYTF
CDR3nt: TGTGCCAGCAGTGACACCCTACAGGGACTCTATGGCTACACCTTC
j_gene: TRBJ1-2
abundance: -
d_gene: -
v_gene: TRBV6-4

CDR3aa: CSARNGGREQYF
CDR3nt: TGCAGTGCTAGGAATGGCGGGAGGGAGCAGTACTTC
j_gene: TRBJ2-7
abundance: -
d_gene: TRBD2
v_gene: TRBV20-1

CDR3aa: CASSPPGQGATNSKNIQYF
CDR3nt: TGTGCCAGCTCACCACCGGGACAGGGGGCGACCAATAGCAAAAACATTCAGTACTTC
j_gene: TRBJ2-4
abundance: -
d_gene: TRBD1
v_gene: TRBV18

CDR3aa: CASNPKGHGDTEAFF
CDR3nt: TGTGCCAGCAACCCAAAGGGGCATGGGGACACTGAAGCTTTCTTT
j_gene: TRBJ1-1
abundance: -
d_gene: -
v_gene: TRBV27

CDR3aa: CSAKHRQGVSGYTF
CDR3nt: TGCAGTGCGAAGCACCGACAGGGCGTGAGTGGCTACACCTTC
j_gene: TRBJ1-2
abundance: -
d_gene: TRBD1
v_gene: TRBV20-1

CDR3aa: CASSEAGGLEQYF
CDR3nt: TGTGCCAGCAGTGAGGCCGGGGGCCTTGAGCAGTACTTC
j_gene: TRBJ2-5
abundance: -
d_gene: -
v_gene: TRBV6-4

CDR3aa: CSARGTVSYNEQFF
CDR3nt: TGCAGTGCTAGAGGGACAGTCTCCTACAATGAGCAGTTCTTC
j_gene: TRBJ2-1
abundance: once
d_gene: -
v_gene: TRBV20-1

CDR3aa: CAISPGRDYGYTF
CDR3nt: TGTGCCATCAGTCCCGGGAGGGACTATGGCTACACCTTC
j_gene: TRBJ1-2
abundance: many
d_gene: -
v_gene: TRBV10-3

CDR3aa: CASGSTSKNYEQYF
CDR3nt: TGTGCCAGCGGGTCGACTAGCAAAAACTACGAGCAGTACTTC
j_gene: TRBJ2-7
abundance: -
d_gene: TRBD2
v_gene: TRBV28

CDR3aa: CASSLHKTPNEKLFF
CDR3nt: TGTGCCAGCAGCTTACACAAGACTCCTAATGAAAAACTGTTTTTT
j_gene: TRBJ1-4
abundance: -
d_gene: -
v_gene: TRBV5-4

CDR3aa: CSARREVGAEAFF
CDR3nt: TGCAGTGCTAGACGGGAGGTTGGGGCTGAAGCTTTCTTT
j_gene: TRBJ1-1
abundance: -
d_gene: -
v_gene: TRBV20-1

CDR3aa: CSAAQGDNQPQHF
CDR3nt: TGCAGCGCCGCACAGGGAGACAATCAGCCCCAGCATTTT
j_gene: TRBJ1-5
abundance: -
d_gene: -
v_gene: TRBV29-1

CDR3aa: CASGSGQDNQPQHF
CDR3nt: TGTGCTAGTGGTTCGGGACAGGACAATCAGCCCCAGCATTTT
j_gene: TRBJ1-5
abundance: -
d_gene: TRBD1
v_gene: TRBV12-5

CDR3aa: CASMEASGAPKQFF
CDR3nt: TGTGCCAGCATGGAGGCTAGCGGGGCCCCAAAGCAGTTCTTC
j_gene: TRBJ2-1
abundance: few
d_gene: TRBD2
v_gene: TRBV12-3/TRBV12-4

CDR3aa: CASSPSASSPGYNEQFF
CDR3nt: TGTGCCAGCAGCCCGAGCGCGTCCTCTCCGGGCTACAATGAGCAGTTCTTC
j_gene: TRBJ2-1
abundance: -
d_gene: -
v_gene: TRBV3-1